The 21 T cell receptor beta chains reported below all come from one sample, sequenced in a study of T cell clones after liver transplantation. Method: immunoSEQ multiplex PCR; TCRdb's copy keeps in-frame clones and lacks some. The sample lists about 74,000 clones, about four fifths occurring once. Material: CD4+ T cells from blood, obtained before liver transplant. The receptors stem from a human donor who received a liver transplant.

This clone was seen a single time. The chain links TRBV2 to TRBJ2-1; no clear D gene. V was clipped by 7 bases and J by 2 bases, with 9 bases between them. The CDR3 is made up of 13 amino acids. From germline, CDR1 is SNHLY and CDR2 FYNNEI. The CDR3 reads CASKVIAYNEQFF. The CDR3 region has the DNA TGTGCCAGCAAAGTAATAGCCTACAATGAGCAGTTCTTC.

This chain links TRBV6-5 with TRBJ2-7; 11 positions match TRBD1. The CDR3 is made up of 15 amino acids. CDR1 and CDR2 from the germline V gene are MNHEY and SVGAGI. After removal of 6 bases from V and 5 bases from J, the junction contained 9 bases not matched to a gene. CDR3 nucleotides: TGTGCCAGCAGGGGTTCTCTGGACAGGGGGCACGAGCAGTACTTC. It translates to CASRGSLDRGHEQYF.

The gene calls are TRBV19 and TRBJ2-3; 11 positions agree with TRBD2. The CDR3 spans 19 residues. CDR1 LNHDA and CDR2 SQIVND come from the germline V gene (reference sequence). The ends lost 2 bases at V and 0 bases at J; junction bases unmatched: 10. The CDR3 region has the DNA TGTGCCAGTAGTATAAAACCATCGGGACTAGCGGAAAGCACAGATACGCAGTATTTT. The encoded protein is CASSIKPSGLAESTDTQYF.

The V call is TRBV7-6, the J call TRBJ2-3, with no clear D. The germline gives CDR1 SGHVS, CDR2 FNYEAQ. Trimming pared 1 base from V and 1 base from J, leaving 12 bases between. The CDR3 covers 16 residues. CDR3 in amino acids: CASSLGWAIGTDTQYF. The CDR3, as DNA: TGTGCCAGCAGCTTAGGATGGGCGATAGGCACAGATACGCAGTATTTT.

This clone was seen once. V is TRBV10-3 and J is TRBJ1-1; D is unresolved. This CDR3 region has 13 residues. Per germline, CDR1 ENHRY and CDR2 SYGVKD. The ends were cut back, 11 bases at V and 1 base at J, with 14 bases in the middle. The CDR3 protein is CALRPAGNTEAFF. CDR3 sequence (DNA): TGTGCCCTCCGTCCGGCCGGGAACACTGAAGCTTTCTTT.

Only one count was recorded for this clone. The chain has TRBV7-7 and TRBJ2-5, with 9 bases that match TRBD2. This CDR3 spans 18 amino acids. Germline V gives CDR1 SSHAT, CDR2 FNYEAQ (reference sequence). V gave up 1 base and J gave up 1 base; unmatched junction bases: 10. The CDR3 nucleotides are TGTGCCAGCAGCTTAGGGGCTAGCGGGATAGGGGGCCAAGAGACCCAGTACTTC. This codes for CASSLGASGIGGQETQYF.

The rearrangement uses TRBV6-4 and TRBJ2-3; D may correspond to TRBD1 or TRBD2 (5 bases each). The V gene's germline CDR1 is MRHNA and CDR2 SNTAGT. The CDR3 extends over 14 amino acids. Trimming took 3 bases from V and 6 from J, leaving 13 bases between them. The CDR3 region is CASSERGGVDTQYF. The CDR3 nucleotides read TGTGCCAGCAGTGAGAGGGGTGGGGTGGATACGCAGTATTTT.

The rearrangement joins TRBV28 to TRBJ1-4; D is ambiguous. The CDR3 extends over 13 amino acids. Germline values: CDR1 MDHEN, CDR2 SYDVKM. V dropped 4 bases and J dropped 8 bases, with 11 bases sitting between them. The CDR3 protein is CASSWTSEEKLFF. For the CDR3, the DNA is TGTGCCAGCAGTTGGACCTCGGAAGAAAAACTGTTTTTT.

CDR3 sequence: CASSIWSSGRTDTQYF. The CDR3 nucleotides read TGTGCCAGTAGTATCTGGTCTAGCGGGAGAACAGATACGCAGTATTTT. The chain uses TRBV19 and TRBJ2-3; 10 nucleotides align to TRBD2. The CDR3 has 16 amino acids. V shed 3 bases and J 3 bases; nucleotides not matched to a gene: 6. Per germline, CDR1 LNHDA and CDR2 SQIVND (reference sequence).

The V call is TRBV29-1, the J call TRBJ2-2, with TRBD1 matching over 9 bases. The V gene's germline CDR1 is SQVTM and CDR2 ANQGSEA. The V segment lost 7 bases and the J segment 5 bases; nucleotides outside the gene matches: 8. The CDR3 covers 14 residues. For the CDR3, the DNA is TGCAGCGCCGGGACAGGGTTTGGGACCGGGGAGCTGTTTTTT. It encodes CSAGTGFGTGELFF.

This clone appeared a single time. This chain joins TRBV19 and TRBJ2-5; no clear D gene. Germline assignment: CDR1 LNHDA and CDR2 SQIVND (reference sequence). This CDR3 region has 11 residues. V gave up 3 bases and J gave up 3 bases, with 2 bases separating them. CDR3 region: CASSIKETQYF. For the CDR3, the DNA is TGTGCCAGTAGTATCAAAGAGACCCAGTACTTC.

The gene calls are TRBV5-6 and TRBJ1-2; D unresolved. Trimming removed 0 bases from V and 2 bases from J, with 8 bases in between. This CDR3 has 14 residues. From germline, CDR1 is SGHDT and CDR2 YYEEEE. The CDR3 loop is CASSLAGRNYGYTF. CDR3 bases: TGTGCCAGCAGCTTGGCCGGGCGGAACTATGGCTACACCTTC.

The CDR3 DNA reads as TGTGCCAGCACCGGAGGGAGGACCACAGATACGCAGTATTTT. Translating it yields CASTGGRTTDTQYF. V gene TRBV2 combines with J gene TRBJ2-3; a weak D match, TRBD2 (6 bases). The CDR3 is 14 amino acids. Trimming took 7 bases from V and 2 from J, leaving 13 bases between them. Looked up from germline, CDR1 is SNHLY and CDR2 is FYNNEI. The full variable domain, with the rest looked up from reference TRBV2 and TRBJ2-3, is EPEVTQTPSHQVTQMGQEVILRCVPISNHLYFYWYRQILGQKVEFLVSFYNNEISEKSEIFDDQFSVERPDGSNFTLKIRSTKLEDSAMYFCASTGGRTTDTQYFGPGTRLTVL.

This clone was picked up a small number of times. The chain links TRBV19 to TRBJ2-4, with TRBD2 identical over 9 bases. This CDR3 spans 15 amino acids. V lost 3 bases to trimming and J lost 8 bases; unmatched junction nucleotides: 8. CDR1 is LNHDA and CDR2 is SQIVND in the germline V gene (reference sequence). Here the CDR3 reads CASSIPRGGADIQYF. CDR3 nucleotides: TGTGCCAGTAGTATCCCACGCGGGGGGGCGGACATTCAGTACTTC.

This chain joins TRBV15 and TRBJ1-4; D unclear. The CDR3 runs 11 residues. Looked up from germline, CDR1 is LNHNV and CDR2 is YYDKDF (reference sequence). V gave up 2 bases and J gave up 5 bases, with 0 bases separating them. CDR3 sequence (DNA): TGTGCCACCAGCAGAAATGAAAAACTGTTTTTT. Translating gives CATSRNEKLFF.

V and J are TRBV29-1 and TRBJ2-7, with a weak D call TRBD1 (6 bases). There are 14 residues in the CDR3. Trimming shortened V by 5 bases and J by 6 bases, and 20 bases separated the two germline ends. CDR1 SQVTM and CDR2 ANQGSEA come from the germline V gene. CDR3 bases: TGCAGCGTTAAACAGGGAACCCAAGCCGGCGAGCAGTACTTC. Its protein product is CSVKQGTQAGEQYF.

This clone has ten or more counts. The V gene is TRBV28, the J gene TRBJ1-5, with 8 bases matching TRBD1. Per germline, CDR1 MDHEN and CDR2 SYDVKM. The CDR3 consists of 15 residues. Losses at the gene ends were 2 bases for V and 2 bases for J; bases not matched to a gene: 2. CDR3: CASSLAGGGNQPQHF. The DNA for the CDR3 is TGTGCCAGCAGTTTAGCAGGGGGCGGCAATCAGCCCCAGCATTTT.

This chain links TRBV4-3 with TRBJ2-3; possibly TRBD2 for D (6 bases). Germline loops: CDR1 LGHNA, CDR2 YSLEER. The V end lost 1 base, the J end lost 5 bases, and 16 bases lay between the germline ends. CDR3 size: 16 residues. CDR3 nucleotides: TGCGCCAGCAGCCAAGGGGCGGGGAGATGGGGAGATACGCAGTATTTT. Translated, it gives CASSQGAGRWGDTQYF.

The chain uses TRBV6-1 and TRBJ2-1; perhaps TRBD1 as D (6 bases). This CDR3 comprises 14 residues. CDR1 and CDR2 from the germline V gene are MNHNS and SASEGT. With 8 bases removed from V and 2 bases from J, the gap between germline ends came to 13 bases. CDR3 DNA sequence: TGTGCCAGCTTGATAGGGGGAACCTACAATGAGCAGTTCTTC. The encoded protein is CASLIGGTYNEQFF.

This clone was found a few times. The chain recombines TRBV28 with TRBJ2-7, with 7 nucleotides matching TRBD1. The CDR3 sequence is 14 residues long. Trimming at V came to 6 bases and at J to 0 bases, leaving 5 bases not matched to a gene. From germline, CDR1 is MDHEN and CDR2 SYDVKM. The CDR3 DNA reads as TGTGCCAGCAGCCGGGACAGACTCTCCTACGAGCAGTACTTC. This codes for CASSRDRLSYEQYF.

The CDR3: CASSLAAGLFYGYTF. In nucleotides, the CDR3 is TGTGCCAGCAGCTTGGCCGCAGGGCTATTCTATGGCTACACCTTC. V usage is TRBV5-4 and J usage is TRBJ1-2, with a tentative D call TRBD1 (5 bases). The CDR3 has 15 residues. Germline assignment: CDR1 SGHNT and CDR2 YYREEE (reference sequence). Trimming removed 0 bases at V and 4 bases at J, with 13 bases between.